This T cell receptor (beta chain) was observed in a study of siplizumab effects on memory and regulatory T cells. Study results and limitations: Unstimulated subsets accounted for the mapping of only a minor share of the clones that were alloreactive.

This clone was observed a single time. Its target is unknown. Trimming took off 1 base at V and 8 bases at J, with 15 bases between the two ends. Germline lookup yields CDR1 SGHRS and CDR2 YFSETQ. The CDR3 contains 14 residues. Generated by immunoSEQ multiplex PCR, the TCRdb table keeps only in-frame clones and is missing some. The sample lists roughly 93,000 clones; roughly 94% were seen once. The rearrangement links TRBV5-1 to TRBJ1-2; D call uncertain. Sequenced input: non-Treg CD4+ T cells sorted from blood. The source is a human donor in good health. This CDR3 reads CASSLSTTRGGYTF. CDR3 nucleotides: TGCGCCAGCAGCTTGTCTACGACCCGCGGGGGCTACACCTTC.